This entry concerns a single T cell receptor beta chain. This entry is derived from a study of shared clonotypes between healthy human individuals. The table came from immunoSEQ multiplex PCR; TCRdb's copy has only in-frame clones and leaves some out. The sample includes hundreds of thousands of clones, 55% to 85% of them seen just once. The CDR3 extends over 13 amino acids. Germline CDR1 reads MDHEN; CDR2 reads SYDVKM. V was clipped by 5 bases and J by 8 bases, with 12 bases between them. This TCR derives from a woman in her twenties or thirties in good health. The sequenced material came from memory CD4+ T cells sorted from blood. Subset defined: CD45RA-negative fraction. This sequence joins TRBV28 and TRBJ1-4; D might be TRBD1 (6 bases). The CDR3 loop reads CASSGQIPEKLFF. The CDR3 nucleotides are TGTGCCAGCAGTGGACAGATACCCGAAAAACTGTTTTTT.